Here is one T cell receptor beta chain with its context. Its antigen is undetermined. The source of the sample is a study of cytomegalovirus exposure and HLA in healthy donors. As for the study in general: Earlier sequencing of about 200 million T cells yielded approximately 120 million unique TCR beta sequences.

Primers included in the PCR were 60 Vbeta and 13 Jbeta primers. This table comes from immunoSEQ multiplex PCR, and its TCRdb copy is limited to in-frame clones, with some not included. The table includes roughly 150,000 clones, about 72% detected once. The CDR3 runs 15 residues. In germline, CDR1 is SGDLS, CDR2 YYNGEE. The V segment lost 4 bases and the J segment 1 base; nucleotides outside the gene matches: 5. Findings and caveats of the study: The study listed 164 cytomegalovirus-associated TCR beta chains. Productive rates of about 90% or about 30% were seen for most TCR beta V segments in an earlier analysis.

The chain carries TRBV9 and TRBJ1-1; 9 bases line up with TRBD1. This TCR derives from a male donor in good health and CMV-seronegative. The sequencing input was PBMCs. Here the CDR3 DNA reads TGTGCCAGCAGCTCACGGGACAGGGCGAACACTGAAGCTTTCTTT. Protein product: CASSSRDRANTEAFF.